This T cell receptor (beta chain) was captured in a study of CD8 T cells in ankylosing spondylitis. Overall study results and limits: Roughly eight highly homologous variants made up a TCR beta motif that seemed to typify ankylosing spondylitis blood.

Each CDR3 protein is one row after TCRdb ran MiXCR on the 5' RACE reads. The table lists 750,000 to 850,000 distinct CDR3 sequences, about an eighth of them singletons. Of note for this clonotype: Its antigen remains unidentified.

The clonotype originates from a male donor with ankylosing spondylitis. The sequenced sample was blood, either unsorted or a sorted T cell fraction (not recorded which).

The CDR3 spells CASSRGRPDFYEQYF. As DNA, the CDR3 is TGTGCCAGCAGCCGGGGACGACCGGACTTTTACGAGCAGTACTTC. The chain has TRBV3-1 and TRBJ2-7; either TRBD1 or TRBD2 may supply D (5 bases each). Germline CDR1 and CDR2: LGHDT and YNNKEL (reference sequence). The length of the CDR3 is 15 residues. V lost 4 bases to trimming and J lost 4 bases, with 17 bases between them.